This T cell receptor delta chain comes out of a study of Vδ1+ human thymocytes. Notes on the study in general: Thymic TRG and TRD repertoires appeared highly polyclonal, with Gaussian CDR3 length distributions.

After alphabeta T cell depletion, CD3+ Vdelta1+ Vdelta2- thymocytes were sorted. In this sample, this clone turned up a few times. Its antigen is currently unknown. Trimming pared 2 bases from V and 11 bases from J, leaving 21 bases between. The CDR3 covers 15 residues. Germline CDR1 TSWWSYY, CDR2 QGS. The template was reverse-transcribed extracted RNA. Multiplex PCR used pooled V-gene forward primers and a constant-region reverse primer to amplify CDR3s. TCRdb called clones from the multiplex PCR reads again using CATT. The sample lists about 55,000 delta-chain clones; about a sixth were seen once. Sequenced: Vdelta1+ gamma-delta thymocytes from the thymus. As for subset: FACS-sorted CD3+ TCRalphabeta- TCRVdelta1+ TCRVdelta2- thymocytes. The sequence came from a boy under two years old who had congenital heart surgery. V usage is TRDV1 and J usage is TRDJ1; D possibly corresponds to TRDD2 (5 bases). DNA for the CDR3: TGTGCTCTTGGGGAAAACGGACAGGTCCTAGGTGTCCTCATCTTT. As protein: CALGENGQVLGVLIF.